This T cell receptor beta chain was profiled in a study of blood T cell repertoires in COVID-19. For the study at large: COVID-19 samples collected from the United States, Italy and Spain covered acute and convalescent phases.

The germline gives CDR1 MDHEN, CDR2 SYDVKM. V was shortened by 1 base and J by 4 bases, with 10 bases between the two germline ends. CDR3 length equals 15 residues. Patients in Seattle were enrolled during active infection, then followed longitudinally. Authors' data handling: The authors estimated nucleated cell counts from reference gene primer amplification. The repertoire was sequenced with immunoSEQ multiplex PCR; TCRdb's copy has only in-frame clones and lacks some. V and J calls plus clone size are reproduced from that table; the DNA served to infer D and trimming. The repertoire holds about 160,000 clones, with around 79% as singletons.

The V gene is TRBV28, the J gene TRBJ1-4; D possibly corresponds to TRBD1 (5 bases). The material sequenced was peripheral blood. This clonotype was sampled from a woman aged 55 to 70 with COVID-19, enrolled during active disease. Written as DNA, the CDR3 is TGTGCCAGCAGTTTATCGACAGCCTATAATGAAAAACTGTTTTTT. Amino acid sequence: CASSLSTAYNEKLFF.